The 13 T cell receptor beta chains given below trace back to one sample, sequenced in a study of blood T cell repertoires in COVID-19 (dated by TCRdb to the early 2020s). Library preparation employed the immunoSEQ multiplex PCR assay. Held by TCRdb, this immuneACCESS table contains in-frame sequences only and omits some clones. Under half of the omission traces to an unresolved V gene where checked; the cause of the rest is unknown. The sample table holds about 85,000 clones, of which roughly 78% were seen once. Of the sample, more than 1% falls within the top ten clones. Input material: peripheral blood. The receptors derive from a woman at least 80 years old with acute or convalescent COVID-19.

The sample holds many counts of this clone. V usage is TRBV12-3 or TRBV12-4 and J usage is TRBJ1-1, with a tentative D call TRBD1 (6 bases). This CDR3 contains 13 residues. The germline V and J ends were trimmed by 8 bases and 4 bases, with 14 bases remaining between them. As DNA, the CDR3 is TGTGCCAGCGAGAGGGGGTTGGGCACTGAAGCTTTCTTT. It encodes CASERGLGTEAFF.

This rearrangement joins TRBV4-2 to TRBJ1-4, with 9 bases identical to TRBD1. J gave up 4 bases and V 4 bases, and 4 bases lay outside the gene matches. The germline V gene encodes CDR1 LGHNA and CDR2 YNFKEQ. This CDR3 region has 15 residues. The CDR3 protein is CASSPTGQGNEKLFF. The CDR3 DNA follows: TGTGCCAGCAGCCCCACGGGACAGGGTAATGAAAAACTGTTTTTT.

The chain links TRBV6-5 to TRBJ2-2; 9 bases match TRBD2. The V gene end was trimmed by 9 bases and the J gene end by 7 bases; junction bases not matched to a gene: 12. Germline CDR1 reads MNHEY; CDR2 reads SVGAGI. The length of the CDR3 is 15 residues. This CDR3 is CASFKGLAEYGELFF. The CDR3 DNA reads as TGTGCCAGTTTTAAGGGACTAGCAGAATACGGGGAGCTGTTTTTT.

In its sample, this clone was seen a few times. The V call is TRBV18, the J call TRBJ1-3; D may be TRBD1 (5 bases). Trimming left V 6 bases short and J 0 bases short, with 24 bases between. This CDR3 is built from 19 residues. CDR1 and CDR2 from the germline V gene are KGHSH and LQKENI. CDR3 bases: TGTGCCAGCTCGGCTCTCGGAGTCGGACACGGAAACTCTGGAAACACCATATATTTT. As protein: CASSALGVGHGNSGNTIYF.

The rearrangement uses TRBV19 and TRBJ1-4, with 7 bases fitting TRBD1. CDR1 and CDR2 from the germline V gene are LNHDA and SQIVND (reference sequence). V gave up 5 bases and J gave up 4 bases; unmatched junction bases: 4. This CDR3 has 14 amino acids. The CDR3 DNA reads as TGTGCCAGTAGTGGGACAGACCTTAATGAAAAACTGTTTTTT. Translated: CASSGTDLNEKLFF.

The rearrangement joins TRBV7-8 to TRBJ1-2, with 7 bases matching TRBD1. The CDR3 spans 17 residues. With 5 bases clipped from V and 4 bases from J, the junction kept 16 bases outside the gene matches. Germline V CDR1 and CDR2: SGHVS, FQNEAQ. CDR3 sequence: CASSERDSAFDRYGYTF. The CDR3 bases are TGTGCCAGCAGCGAAAGGGACAGCGCGTTCGACCGCTATGGCTACACCTTC.

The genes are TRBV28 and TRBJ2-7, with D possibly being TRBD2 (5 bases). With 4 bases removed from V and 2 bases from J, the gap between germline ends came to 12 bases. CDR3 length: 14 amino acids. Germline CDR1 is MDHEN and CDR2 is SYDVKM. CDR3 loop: CASSSPGVAYEQYF. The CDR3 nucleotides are TGTGCCAGCAGTTCCCCCGGGGTGGCCTACGAGCAGTACTTC.

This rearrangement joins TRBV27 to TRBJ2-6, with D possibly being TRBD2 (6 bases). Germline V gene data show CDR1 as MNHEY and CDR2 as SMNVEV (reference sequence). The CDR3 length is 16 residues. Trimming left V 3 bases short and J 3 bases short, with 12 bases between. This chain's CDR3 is CASSFSGELGANVLTF. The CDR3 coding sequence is TGTGCCAGCAGTTTCTCGGGGGAGCTTGGGGCCAACGTCCTGACTTTC.

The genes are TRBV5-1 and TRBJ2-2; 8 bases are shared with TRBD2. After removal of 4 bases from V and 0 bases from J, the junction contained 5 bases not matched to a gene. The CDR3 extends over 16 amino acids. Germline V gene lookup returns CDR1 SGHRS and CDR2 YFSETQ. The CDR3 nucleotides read TGCGCCAGCAGCGTTAGCGGGGACCCGAACACCGGGGAGCTGTTTTTT. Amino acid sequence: CASSVSGDPNTGELFF.

The CDR3 region has the DNA TGCGCCAGCAGCTTGGATTTTGTCGATGGCTACACCTTC. Its translation is CASSLDFVDGYTF. The gene calls are TRBV5-1 and TRBJ1-2; no reliable D call. V lost 0 bases and J lost 6, with 9 bases in between. The CDR3 spans 13 residues. Germline V gives CDR1 SGHRS, CDR2 YFSETQ.

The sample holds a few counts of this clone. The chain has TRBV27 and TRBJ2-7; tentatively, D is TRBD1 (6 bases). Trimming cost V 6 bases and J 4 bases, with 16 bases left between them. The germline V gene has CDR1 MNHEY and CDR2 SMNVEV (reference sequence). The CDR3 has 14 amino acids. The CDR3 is CASRATGITYEQYF. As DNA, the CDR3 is TGTGCCAGCAGGGCTACAGGGATAACTTACGAGCAGTACTTC.

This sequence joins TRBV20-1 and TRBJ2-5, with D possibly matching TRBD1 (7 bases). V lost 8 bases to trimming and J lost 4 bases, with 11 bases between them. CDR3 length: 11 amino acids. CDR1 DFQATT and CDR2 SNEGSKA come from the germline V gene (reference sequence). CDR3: CSPGGGETQYF. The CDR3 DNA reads TGCAGTCCAGGGGGAGGAGAGACCCAGTACTTC.

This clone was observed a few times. The CDR3 DNA follows: TGTGCCAGCAGCTTGGGGCGTGGGGGGGGCACTTACAATGAGCAGTTCTTC. This translates into CASSLGRGGGTYNEQFF. The V and J genes are TRBV5-4 and TRBJ2-1, with TRBD2 as a possible D gene (7 bases). Germline CDR1 reads SGHNT; CDR2 reads YYREEE (reference sequence). Trimming took off 0 bases at V and 4 bases at J, with 17 bases between the two ends. This CDR3 contains 17 residues.